In its sample, the clone carrying this TCR beta chain was seen many times. The target antigen is unknown. This entry comes from a study of response to subunit inactivated influenza vaccine. In TCRdb, the RT-PCR reads were re-called with MiXCR into one record per CDR3 protein. This sample has around 650,000 distinct CDR3 sequences, with 15% to 19% found just once. Study conclusions and caveats: Every seasonal influenza vaccination brings in few new T cells, the authors suggested.

The TCR was taken from a man aged 50 to 59 who received an inactivated influenza vaccine. Specimen: PBMCs from blood, collected 11 to 12 days after vaccination.

CDR3 amino acids: CSARGTSGSAGELFF. DNA of the CDR3: TGCAGTGCTAGAGGGACTAGCGGGAGCGCCGGGGAGCTGTTTTTT. The chain links TRBV20-1 to TRBJ2-2, with 13 bases matching TRBD2. V lost 1 base, J lost 6 bases, and 2 bases stayed unmatched. CDR3 length equals 15 residues. Germline V gene sequence: CDR1 DFQATT, CDR2 SNEGSKA (reference sequence).